Sequencing of this T cell receptor (beta chain) was carried out in a study of control samples from healthy donors and cancer patients. The CDR3 is made up of 13 amino acids. The V end lost 5 bases, the J end lost 7 bases, and 14 bases lay between the germline ends. In germline, CDR1 is SGHTA, CDR2 FQGNSA. Generated by immunoSEQ multiplex PCR, the TCRdb table keeps only in-frame clones and is missing some. The data show fewer than 150,000 clones, more than 80% seen once. The chain joins TRBV7-2 to TRBJ1-2; no clear D gene. Sequencing was carried out using blood. The receptor was derived from a man between 18 and 35 years old in good health. In DNA, the CDR3 is TGTGCCAGCAGCCTCGGAAGCGCAGCTGGCTACACCTTC. Translated: CASSLGSAAGYTF. The full variable domain, in which reference TRBV7-2 and TRBJ1-2 provide the parts outside the CDR3, is GAGVSQSPSNKVTEKGKDVELRCDPISGHTALYWYRQSLGQGLEFLIYFQGNSAPDKSGLPSDRFSAERTGGSVSTLTIQRTQQEDSAVYLCASSLGSAAGYTFGSGTRLTVV.